A few counts support the clone carrying this TCR beta chain. Its cognate antigen is unknown. This sample is part of a study of T-cell reconstitution after alpha-beta-depleted transplantation in children. Study findings and constraints: T-cell numbers and diversity one year post-transplant derived largely from freshly generated T cells. About two months after transplant, alpha-beta T cells reportedly came from several hundred expanded graft clones. Some patients owed their high day-60 TCRbeta diversity to surviving recipient T cells and thymic progenitors.

As it was prepared, the TCRbeta library received unique molecular identifiers. TCRdb reprocessed the PCR reads via MiXCR and lists one record per CDR3 protein. The table has about 870,000 distinct CDR3 sequences, roughly 15% seen once. Sequenced here: PBMCs, mostly from graft donor cells, sampled 360 days after TCRalphabeta/CD19-depleted stem cell transplant. The TCR comes from a male patient aged 10 to 17 who had a stem cell transplant for acute lymphoblastic leukemia, so the T cells may come from the graft donor.

As DNA, the CDR3 is TGTGCCAGCAGCCTTGACCTACCTTATTCCAGGGTCTACAATGAGCAGTTCTTC. Translating it yields CASSLDLPYSRVYNEQFF. This sequence joins TRBV3-1 and TRBJ2-1; TRBD1 might be the D (5 bases). Deletions cut 4 bases from V and 3 bases from J, with 22 bases between. CDR3 length equals 18 residues. CDR1 and CDR2 (germline): LGHDT, YNNKEL (reference sequence).